The present TCR beta chain was sequenced within a study of shared clonotypes between healthy human individuals. Study information: In total, the donors were a couple of women and three men aged 18 to 49.

Overall study findings and caveats: Incompleteness in sorted-subset sequencing, despite large depth, was shown by rarefaction. Sampling was confined to blood; repertoires within tissues likely differ.

A note on this clone: The antigen remains unidentified.

TCRdb's table, derived via immunoSEQ multiplex PCR, lists solely in-frame clones and lacks some. The sample holds 300,000 to 350,000 clones, 73% seen once. Splitting the CD4+ cells yielded a CD45RA+ naive subset and a CD45RA-negative memory subset. V gave up 2 bases and J gave up 3 bases; unmatched junction bases: 2. The CDR3 is 15 amino acids. The germline V gene encodes CDR1 MDHEN and CDR2 SYDVKM. The V gene is TRBV28, the J gene TRBJ2-7; 12 positions agree with TRBD1. The clonotype originates from a man under 40 in good health. The sequenced material came from memory CD4+ T cells sorted from blood. Described subset: CD45RA-negative fraction. Written as DNA, the CDR3 is TGTGCCAGCAGTTTAGGGACAGGGGGCTTCTACGAGCAGTACTTC. Translation: CASSLGTGGFYEQYF.